The sequence of this T cell receptor beta chain was determined in a study of blood T cell repertoires in COVID-19. As for the study in general: Acute and convalescent COVID-19 samples came from the United States, Italy and Spain. PBMCs, B-cell-depleted T cells, or T cells provided the cDNA or gDNA that made up the material.

This clone was detected once. The junction had 5 bases not matched to a gene; V was cut back by 0 bases and J by 0 bases. The CDR3 runs to 16 residues. Germline lookup yields CDR1 SGHDT and CDR2 YYEEEE. Methods used by the authors: Estimated nucleated cell counts came from reference gene primer amplification. The repertoire was sequenced with immunoSEQ multiplex PCR; TCRdb's copy has only in-frame clones and lacks some. V and J calls and clone size come straight from that table; D and trimming were deduced from the DNA. The sample yields under 85,000 clones, about three quarters seen once. The sequenced material came from peripheral blood. The sequence was collected from a human donor in a cohort sampled during active COVID-19. The genes are TRBV5-6 and TRBJ2-7; 8 positions match TRBD2. The CDR3 loop is CASSLVSGGISYEQYF. CDR3 DNA: TGTGCCAGCAGCTTGGTATCGGGGGGGATCTCCTACGAGCAGTACTTC.